This T cell receptor beta chain was captured by sequencing in a study of neoadjuvant anti-PD-1 for oral cavity cancer. Across the study: Before surgery, most patients got three to four biweekly 3 mg/kg nivolumab doses. Patients without progression received a fourth nivolumab dose around day 43, then surgical resection on days 50-56. Findings of the study overall: Each response group had just three patients in TCR analyses.

TCRdb keeps only in-frame clones here, not all; method: immunoSEQ multiplex PCR. The sample lists about 13,000 clones; roughly 68% were seen once. Comments on this clone: Its target is not known.

The germline gives CDR1 WSHSY, CDR2 SAAADI. This CDR3 has 14 amino acids. V was cut by 7 bases and J by 0 bases, with 13 bases left in between. Patients were newly diagnosed with stage II-IVA oral cavity squamous cell carcinoma without prior systemic or radiation treatment. The TCR was taken from a person between 40 and 85 years old with oral cavity squamous cell carcinoma. The genes are TRBV10-2 and TRBJ2-7; TRBD1 is a possible D gene (5 bases). The material sequenced was PBMCs, taken before nivolumab (anti-PD-1) treatment. The CDR3 loop reads CASTRTTGSYEQYF. The CDR3 region has the DNA TGCGCCAGCACCCGGACAACAGGCTCCTACGAGCAGTACTTC.